This T cell receptor beta chain was captured by sequencing in a study of cytomegalovirus exposure and HLA in healthy donors. The PCR was carried out with 60 Vbeta primers and 13 Jbeta primers. In the original workflow: Later, an analysis found about 80 million unique TCR beta chains, and 9.5 million to 11 million of these were shared. Repertoires were generated with immunoSEQ multiplex PCR, while TCRdb's copy carries only in-frame clones and drops some. The DNA was the basis for D and trimming; V, J and clone size are from that table. The sample consists of about 160,000 clones, approximately 80% of them appearing once. The CDR3 is made up of 13 amino acids. The germline V gene encodes CDR1 MNHEY and CDR2 SMNVEV (reference sequence). V was trimmed by 2 bases and J by 5 bases, leaving 9 bases between them.

The sample comprised PBMCs. The TCR sequence derives from a man younger than 45 in good health and CMV-seronegative. The chain joins TRBV27 to TRBJ1-2; tentatively, D is TRBD1 (5 bases). The DNA of the CDR3 is TGTGCCAGCAGTTTAAGACAGTCGTATGGCTACACCTTC. Protein: CASSLRQSYGYTF.